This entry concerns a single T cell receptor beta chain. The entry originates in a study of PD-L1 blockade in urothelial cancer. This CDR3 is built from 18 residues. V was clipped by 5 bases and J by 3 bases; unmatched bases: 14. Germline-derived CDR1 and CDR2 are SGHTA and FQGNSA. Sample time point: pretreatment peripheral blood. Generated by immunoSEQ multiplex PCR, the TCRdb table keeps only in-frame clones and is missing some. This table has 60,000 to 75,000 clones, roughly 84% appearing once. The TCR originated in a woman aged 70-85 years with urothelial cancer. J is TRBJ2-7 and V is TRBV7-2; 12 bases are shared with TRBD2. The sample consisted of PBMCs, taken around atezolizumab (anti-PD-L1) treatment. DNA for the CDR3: TGTGCCAGCAGCCCCACCCGGGGACTAGCGGGCCGTTTCTACGAGCAGTACTTC. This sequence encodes CASSPTRGLAGRFYEQYF.